The rows below give T cell receptor beta chains drawn from one sample of a study of T cell repertoires in cytomegalovirus infection. TCRdb reprocessed the reads with MiXCR, giving one entry per CDR3 protein. Of 750,000 to 900,000 distinct CDR3 sequences listed, around 29% were seen once; the top ten hold less than 15%. These TCRs are of unknown antigen specificity. The sample in question was cultured CD8+ T cells from PBMCs, obtained from culture after CMV antigen stimulation. These TCRs come from a human donor in good health (CMV status not recorded). Some clones in this sample may be carry-over from other donors' samples. Both conserved end residues are part of each CDR3. A D gene is named only where the DNA matches it firmly. Size tells how often a clone was seen (once, few, many) or the class of an expanded clone, and some rows leave it out.

v_gene: TRBV6-2/TRBV6-3; abundance: .; j_gene: TRBJ2-3; d_gene: .; CDR3aa: CASSLWRRGDTQYF; CDR3nt: TGTGCCAGCAGCCTATGGAGGAGAGGGGATACGCAGTATTTT
v_gene: TRBV25-1; abundance: .; j_gene: TRBJ1-1; d_gene: TRBD1; CDR3aa: CASSEFWNRGTEAFF; CDR3nt: TGTGCCAGCAGTGAATTCTGGAACAGGGGGACTGAAGCTTTCTTT
v_gene: TRBV19; abundance: few; j_gene: TRBJ2-3; d_gene: .; CDR3aa: CATLAPRTDTQYF; CDR3nt: TGTGCCACCCTAGCCCCCCGCACAGATACGCAGTATTTT
v_gene: TRBV4-1; abundance: .; j_gene: TRBJ1-1; d_gene: TRBD1; CDR3aa: CASSHGTGKVEAFF; CDR3nt: TGCGCCAGCAGCCATGGGACAGGGAAGGTTGAAGCTTTCTTT
v_gene: TRBV20-1; abundance: medium-sized; j_gene: TRBJ2-7; d_gene: TRBD2; CDR3aa: CSAVWTRAPYEQYF; CDR3nt: TGCAGTGCTGTTTGGACTAGAGCCCCCTACGAGCAGTACTTC
v_gene: TRBV7-2; abundance: many; j_gene: TRBJ2-3; d_gene: TRBD2; CDR3aa: CASSLSSGVADTQYF; CDR3nt: TGTGCCAGCAGCTTAAGTAGCGGGGTCGCAGATACGCAGTATTTT
v_gene: TRBV25-1; abundance: .; j_gene: TRBJ2-6; d_gene: TRBD1; CDR3aa: CASSEPLGQGSGSGANVLTF; CDR3nt: TGTGCCAGCAGTGAACCCCTCGGACAGGGAAGTGGCTCTGGGGCCAACGTCCTGACTTTC
v_gene: TRBV2; abundance: .; j_gene: TRBJ2-1; d_gene: TRBD2; CDR3aa: CANHLGLAGYNEQFF; CDR3nt: TGTGCCAACCACCTAGGGCTAGCGGGGTACAATGAGCAGTTCTTC
v_gene: TRBV6-5; abundance: once; j_gene: TRBJ2-3; d_gene: .; CDR3aa: CASSYARSGTDTQYF; CDR3nt: TGTGCCAGCAGTTACGCCAGGTCGGGGACAGATACGCAGTATTTT
v_gene: TRBV7-6; abundance: .; j_gene: TRBJ1-1; d_gene: .; CDR3aa: CASSSSWTEAFF; CDR3nt: TGTGCCAGCAGCTCAAGCTGGACTGAAGCTTTCTTT
v_gene: TRBV19; abundance: .; j_gene: TRBJ2-4; d_gene: TRBD1; CDR3aa: CASSIAQGAGNIQYF; CDR3nt: TGTGCCAGTAGTATCGCTCAGGGGGCTGGAAACATTCAGTACTTC
v_gene: TRBV2; abundance: .; j_gene: TRBJ1-2; d_gene: .; CDR3aa: CAGLRNYGYTF; CDR3nt: TGTGCAGGACTCCGAAACTATGGCTACACCTTC
v_gene: TRBV18; abundance: few; j_gene: TRBJ2-7; d_gene: TRBD1; CDR3aa: CASSGGTGVSYEQYF; CDR3nt: TGTGCCAGCTCAGGCGGGACAGGGGTCTCCTACGAGCAGTACTTC
v_gene: TRBV6-2/TRBV6-3; abundance: few; j_gene: TRBJ2-3; d_gene: TRBD2; CDR3aa: CASSYEVAGGSTDTQYF; CDR3nt: TGTGCCAGCAGTTACGAGGTAGCGGGGGGGAGCACAGATACGCAGTATTTT
v_gene: TRBV2; abundance: few; j_gene: TRBJ2-3; d_gene: .; CDR3aa: CASIPFGGIGNTQYF; CDR3nt: TGTGCCAGCATTCCGTTTGGGGGGATAGGGAATACGCAGTATTTT
v_gene: TRBV23-1; abundance: few; j_gene: TRBJ2-7; d_gene: TRBD1; CDR3aa: CASSQPSTGGYDEQYF; CDR3nt: TGCGCCAGCAGTCAACCCTCGACAGGGGGCTACGACGAGCAGTACTTC
v_gene: TRBV6-2/TRBV6-3; abundance: .; j_gene: TRBJ1-2; d_gene: .; CDR3aa: CASTFDSYGYTF; CDR3nt: TGTGCCAGCACCTTCGACAGCTATGGCTACACCTTC